The clone carrying this T cell receptor beta chain occurred many times. The antigen is undetermined. A single record per CDR3 protein comes from TCRdb applying MiXCR to the 5' RACE reads. The data contain around 340,000 distinct CDR3 sequences, around 15% of them singletons. The CDR3 covers 13 residues. Between the trimmed V and J ends, which lost 0 bases and 4 bases, there was a span of 6 bases. Germline V lookup: CDR1 SGHRS, CDR2 YFSETQ. The data belong to a study of T-cell memory formation after mild COVID-19. About the study: There were largely donor-specific TCR clusters.

Study results and limitations: Clones that shrank (day 15 to 85) were balanced CD4/CD8, whereas later expanders leaned CD4+. The main location of contracting CD4+ clones was CM and EM, and that of contracting CD8+ clones was EMRA. Pre-infection memory already had some responding clones, implying cross-reactive memory joined.

V is TRBV5-1 and J is TRBJ2-3, with D unclear. The sequenced sample consisted of PBMCs or a T cell subset sorted from them (not recorded which). The clonotype was recovered from a man aged 18 to 30 who had mild COVID-19 (a few samples of this study predate the infection). Cell type and time point are not known. The CDR3 reads CASSLVPSDTQYF. DNA for the CDR3: TGCGCCAGCAGCTTGGTTCCCTCAGATACGCAGTATTTT.